This T cell receptor beta chain was documented in a study of cytotoxic CD8 clonotypes in ibrutinib-treated CLL (dated by TCRdb to about 2021). In the study overall: The cohort included more than 14 treatment-naive and approximately eleven relapsed/refractory patients; roughly 17 were IGHV unmutated. Partial responses were observed in approximately 24 patients and complete responses in 2; after a median follow-up of 68 months, remission was maintained in approximately 14 patients and progression was observed in some twelve. On average, each sample yielded around 250,000 productive templates and under 95,000 productive rearrangements. The response samples were drawn at a median of roughly twelve months into treatment, with a range of roughly 6 to 40 months. Of the approximately 90 participants in the trial, approximately 25 had longitudinal samples available. Cryopreserved peripheral blood mononuclear cells were collected before treatment, at response, and at either disease progression or sustained remission. Every sample from remission and from progressive disease was obtained while the patients were still on ibrutinib. Study-level results and caveats: Clonality rose at ibrutinib response, remained stable during sustained remission, and dropped back toward baseline at progression. At baseline, clonality was higher than in age-matched healthy donors and showed a strong correlation with circulating CD8+ T-cell counts. Public clonotypes were found to be uncommon and were observed to contract or remain stable during treatment; the increase in clonality was shown to reflect expansion of private clonotypes at ibrutinib response. Sampling times were not matched between patients in sustained remission and patients whose disease was progressing, and lymph node repertoires were not examined.

Each clonotype received, on average, approximately 9.9x coverage in deep resolution sequencing performed on a MiSeq, where the target depth lay between 1 in 1 million and 1 in 200,000 T cells. TCR beta libraries were generated with the immunoSEQ hsTCRB Kit. Regarding the original processing steps: Data were analyzed with ImmunoSEQ Data Assistant and ImmunoSEQ Analyzer, with V, D and J genes assigned per IMGT definitions. Clonality, which ranges from 0 to 1, was calculated as one minus the normalized Shannon entropy of productive rearrangement frequencies. Public clonotype analysis was restricted to overrepresented clonotypes comprising at least 0.05% of each patient's repertoire. Around 14 repertoires from age-matched healthy donors, obtained from immuneACCESS, served as clonality controls. TCRdb provides this immuneACCESS table in a form limited to in-frame rearrangements. Some clones are lacking; in checked studies, under half of them reflect an unresolved V gene, and why the rest are absent is not known. That table supplies the V and J calls and clone size; D and trimming were determined from the DNA. This sample gives about 250,000 clones in total; roughly 74% of them show up just once. Clones ranked in the top ten supply roughly 15% of the sample.

Remarks on this clone: Its antigen remains unidentified. Base-call qualities are not available, and no considerably larger clone is one nucleotide away.

The time point label on this specimen signifies: roughly 25 months on ibrutinib. Around 2 micrograms of genomic DNA were extracted from cryopreserved PBMCs for TCR beta library preparation. Longitudinal blood samples from CLL patients receiving ibrutinib monotherapy were subjected to high-throughput TCR beta sequencing. Patients were enrolled in a phase 2 open-label single-center ibrutinib monotherapy trial. The clonotype originates from a human donor with chronic lymphocytic leukemia. The specimen comprised PBMCs, sampled after 24 months of ibrutinib treatment.

In nucleotide form, the sequence is TGTGCCAGCAGCTTCCCGGGCGATACGCAGTATTTT. This codes for CASSFPGDTQYF. Rearrangement joined TRBV7-3 to TRBJ2-3, with the D segment identity uncertain. The CDR1 and CDR2 encoded by the germline V gene are SGHTA and FQGTGA. Deletion took 3 bases off V and 6 bases off J, with a span of 7 bases between the germline ends. Taken from cysteine to phenylalanine, the CDR3 has 12 residues. CDR3 DNA is the only sequence kept; it has 36 bases, read in frame from the first base. The CDR3 plus the reference TRBV7-3 and TRBJ2-3 genes for the other parts give the full variable domain: GAGVSQTPSNKVTEKGKYVELRCDPISGHTALYWYRQSLGQGPEFLIYFQGTGAADDSGLPNDRFFAVRPEGSVSTLKIQRTERGDSAVYLCASSFPGDTQYFGPGTRLTVL.